A single sample is the source of the 27 T cell receptor beta chains below, sequenced in a study of cytomegalovirus exposure and HLA in healthy donors. Libraries were prepared by immunoSEQ multiplex PCR; TCRdb keeps only in-frame clonotypes and omits some of them. The repertoire consists of 150,000 to 160,000 clones, with 80% to 90% occurring once and the leading ten covering 20% to 25%. The sample consisted of PBMCs. These receptors were taken from a young man in good health and CMV-seropositive.

The genes are TRBV6-5 and TRBJ1-3; no firm D call. The CDR3 has 15 residues. Germline V lookup: CDR1 MNHEY, CDR2 SVGAGI. V was clipped by 4 bases and J by 0 bases, with 10 bases between them. The CDR3 sequence: CASSFTVPSGNTIYF. In nucleotides, the CDR3 is TGTGCCAGCAGTTTTACGGTGCCCTCTGGAAACACCATATATTTT.

J is TRBJ2-1 and V is TRBV6-5, with TRBD2 matching over 9 bases. The V segment lost 10 bases and the J segment 6 bases; nucleotides outside the gene matches: 10. The CDR3 extends over 14 amino acids. The V gene's germline CDR1 is MNHEY and CDR2 SVGAGI. CDR3 DNA: TGTGCCACCCTACCGGGACTAGCTTCCAATGAGCAGTTCTTC. Protein product: CATLPGLASNEQFF.

CDR3 amino acids: CASSESGGGYEQYF. CDR3 coding DNA: TGTGCCAGCAGTGAATCGGGGGGAGGCTACGAGCAGTACTTC. The rearrangement links TRBV25-1 to TRBJ2-7; TRBD2 agrees at 7 bases. This CDR3 region has 14 residues. Germline lookup yields CDR1 MGHDK and CDR2 SYGVNS. V was pared by 1 base and J by 3 bases, with 3 bases of the junction left unmatched.

The chain carries TRBV7-8 and TRBJ1-1; D perhaps matches TRBD1 (5 bases). V gave up 2 bases and J gave up 0 bases, with 10 bases separating them. Germline V CDR1 and CDR2: SGHVS, FQNEAQ. This CDR3 has 15 residues. In nucleotides, the CDR3 is TGTGCCAGCAGCTTATCGGGGGGGTTGAACACTGAAGCTTTCTTT. Encoded protein: CASSLSGGLNTEAFF.

The rearrangement joins TRBV7-8 to TRBJ1-5; 9 bases align to TRBD1. This CDR3 comprises 15 residues. Looked up from germline, CDR1 is SGHVS and CDR2 is FQNEAQ. J was trimmed by 7 bases and V by 5 bases; bases with no gene match: 9. The CDR3, as DNA: TGTGCCAGCAGCGATCGGGGGACAGGGTTCCAGCCCCAGCATTTT. Translation gives CASSDRGTGFQPQHF. Complete variable domain (other parts from reference TRBV7-8 and TRBJ1-5): GAGVSQSPRYKVAKRGQDVALRCDPISGHVSLFWYQQALGQGPEFLTYFQNEAQLDKSGLPSDRFFAERPEGSVSTLKIQRTQQEDSAVYLCASSDRGTGFQPQHFGDGTRLSIL.

The rearrangement uses TRBV5-1 and TRBJ1-1; 9 nucleotides agree with TRBD1. Germline-derived CDR1 and CDR2 are SGHRS and YFSETQ. There are 15 residues in the CDR3. Trimming took 2 bases from V and 1 from J; bases not matched to a gene: 3. For the CDR3, the DNA is TGCGCCAGCAGCTTTGGGACAGGGTCGAACACTGAAGCTTTCTTT. Translation: CASSFGTGSNTEAFF.

The V gene is TRBV19, the J gene TRBJ2-1, with TRBD2 matching over 12 bases. Per germline, CDR1 LNHDA and CDR2 SQIVND (reference sequence). The junction had 10 bases not matched to a gene; V was cut back by 6 bases and J by 1 base. This CDR3 contains 18 residues. The CDR3 reads CASRGETSGSQSYNEQFF. The CDR3 bases are TGTGCCAGTAGGGGGGAGACTAGCGGGAGTCAGTCCTACAATGAGCAGTTCTTC.

This sequence joins TRBV9 and TRBJ2-2; a possible D gene is TRBD2 (5 bases). V was clipped by 3 bases and J by 4 bases, with 10 bases between them. From germline, CDR1 is SGDLS and CDR2 YYNGEE. The CDR3 has 14 amino acids. The CDR3 loop reads CASSASWGTGELFF. The DNA for the CDR3 is TGTGCCAGCAGCGCTAGCTGGGGCACCGGGGAGCTGTTTTTT.

This clone occurred once. The V and J genes are TRBV4-1 and TRBJ2-1, with 7 bases identical to TRBD2. Trimming cost V 4 bases and J 4 bases; bases outside gene matches: 7. The CDR3 loop spans 15 amino acids. Germline V gives CDR1 MGHRA, CDR2 YSYEKL. The CDR3 protein is CASSPTPSGYNEQFF. CDR3 nucleotide sequence: TGCGCCAGCAGCCCGACCCCTAGCGGTTACAATGAGCAGTTCTTC.

This sequence joins TRBV7-3 and TRBJ2-1; the match to TRBD2 covers 14 bases. The CDR3 has 14 amino acids. Losses at the gene ends were 3 bases for V and 8 bases for J; bases not matched to a gene: 0. CDR1 and CDR2 from the germline V gene are SGHTA and FQGTGA. In nucleotides, the CDR3 is TGTGCCAGCAGCTTGGGACTAGCGGGAGATGAGCAGTTCTTC. Its translation is CASSLGLAGDEQFF.

The V call is TRBV9, the J call TRBJ1-1; D gene ambiguous. Germline CDR1 reads SGDLS; CDR2 reads YYNGEE. The CDR3 length is 16 residues. V gave up 4 bases and J gave up 1 base, with 17 bases separating them. CDR3 amino acids: CASSPVRLRGNTEAFF. The CDR3 DNA follows: TGTGCCAGCAGCCCGGTCCGGCTTAGAGGGAACACTGAAGCTTTCTTT.

The rearrangement links TRBV9 to TRBJ2-1; TRBD2 matches 9 bases. CDR1 is SGDLS and CDR2 is YYNGEE in the germline V gene. J gave up 3 bases and V 2 bases, and 12 bases lay outside the gene matches. There are 18 residues in the CDR3. The CDR3, as DNA: TGTGCCAGCAGCGTTCCGCGGTTAGCGGGAGAAGGCTACAATGAGCAGTTCTTC. It is translated as CASSVPRLAGEGYNEQFF.

The chain combines TRBV5-1 with TRBJ2-7, with 10 bases aligning to TRBD2. In germline, CDR1 is SGHRS, CDR2 YFSETQ. J lost 4 bases, V lost 1 base, and 2 bases had no gene match. The CDR3 spans 14 residues. The CDR3 loop reads CASSLPSGGYEQYF. In nucleotides, the CDR3 is TGCGCCAGCAGCTTGCCTAGCGGGGGATACGAGCAGTACTTC.

With regard to this clone: One end of the junction is discordant with germline, which a read error may explain. This rearrangement joins TRBV2 to TRBJ2-7; 12 nucleotides match TRBD2. This CDR3 contains 15 residues. Germline CDR1 SNHLY, CDR2 FYNNEI. The CDR3 sequence: CASTELAGGSYEQYF. The CDR3, as DNA: TGTGCCAGCACTGAACTAGCGGGAGGTTCATACGAGCAGTACTTC.

DNA of the CDR3: TGTGCCAGCAGGGACAGGGGGGGCTCCTACGAGCAGTACTTC. It yields the protein CASRDRGGSYEQYF. This chain connects TRBV6-5 to TRBJ2-7, with 10 bases identical to TRBD1. The CDR3 covers 14 residues. V lost 6 bases and J lost 0; bases outside the gene matches: 2. Per germline, CDR1 MNHEY and CDR2 SVGAGI.

This sequence joins TRBV7-2 and TRBJ2-1, with no clear D. The CDR3 consists of 15 residues. V gave up 4 bases and J gave up 0 bases, with 10 bases separating them. Germline lookup yields CDR1 SGHTA and CDR2 FQGNSA. CDR3 sequence reads: CASSSTWASYNEQFF. In nucleotides, the CDR3 is TGTGCCAGCAGCTCCACTTGGGCCTCCTACAATGAGCAGTTCTTC.

Only one count was recorded for this clone. The chain recombines TRBV5-1 with TRBJ2-1; 8 bases align to TRBD2. CDR1 and CDR2 (germline): SGHRS, YFSETQ. The CDR3 has 16 residues. V was clipped by 4 bases and J by 7 bases; unmatched bases: 13. CDR3 nucleotides: TGCGCCAGCAGCCGAGGGGTAGTAGCGGGGACTAATGAGCAGTTCTTC. The encoded protein is CASSRGVVAGTNEQFF.

V and J are TRBV13 and TRBJ2-2; D might be TRBD2 (7 bases). The ends were cut back, 3 bases at V and 10 bases at J, with 15 bases in the middle. Germline assignment: CDR1 PRHDT and CDR2 FYEKMQ (reference sequence). The CDR3 length is 14 residues. The CDR3 DNA reads TGTGCCAGCAGCTTGGGGGGGGCGAAGGTGGAGCTGTTTTTT. It encodes CASSLGGAKVELFF. Looking up the rest from reference TRBV13 and TRBJ2-2 gives the full variable domain: AAGVIQSPRHLIKEKRETATLKCYPIPRHDTVYWYQQGPGQDPQFLISFYEKMQSDKGSIPDRFSAQQFSDYHSELNMSSLELGDSALYFCASSLGGAKVELFFGEGSRLTVL.

The chain couples TRBV18 to TRBJ2-2; 8 nucleotides line up with TRBD2. The CDR3 loop spans 16 amino acids. From germline, CDR1 is KGHSH and CDR2 LQKENI. With V trimmed by 3 bases and J by 4 bases, 7 bases remained unmatched. The CDR3 nucleotides read TGTGCCAGCTCACCCTGGACTAGCTCAGGCACCGGGGAGCTGTTTTTT. It specifies CASSPWTSSGTGELFF.

V gene TRBV7-2 combines with J gene TRBJ2-1, with D perhaps matching TRBD1 (6 bases). The V gene lost 3 bases and the J gene lost 8 bases, with 11 bases spanning the gap. The CDR3 loop spans 13 amino acids. The germline V gene has CDR1 SGHTA and CDR2 FQGNSA. CDR3 DNA: TGTGCCAGCAGCTTTATCAGGGGTCATGAGCAGTTCTTC. As protein: CASSFIRGHEQFF.

The rearrangement uses TRBV5-4 and TRBJ2-7; 9 bases map to TRBD2. CDR3 length: 14 amino acids. Germline V CDR1 and CDR2: SGHNT, YYREEE (reference sequence). Trimming cost V 2 bases and J 6 bases; bases outside gene matches: 6. The CDR3 nucleotides are TGTGCCAGCAGCTTCAGTCTAGCGGGATCCGAGCAGTACTTC. Protein: CASSFSLAGSEQYF.

The chain couples TRBV7-9 to TRBJ2-7; D possibly corresponds to TRBD2 (6 bases). CDR1 is SEHNR, CDR2 FQNEAQ, per germline (reference sequence). V was trimmed by 4 bases and J by 2 bases, leaving 15 bases between them. The CDR3 runs to 15 residues. CDR3 coding DNA: TGTGCCAGCAGCTCCATCCGGGACTTCGCCTACGAGCAGTACTTC. This gives the protein CASSSIRDFAYEQYF.

The chain has TRBV5-1 and TRBJ2-2; D is possibly TRBD1 (6 bases). Trimming removed 3 bases at V and 1 base at J, with 13 bases between. There are 16 residues in the CDR3. Germline-derived CDR1 and CDR2 are SGHRS and YFSETQ. The DNA for the CDR3 is TGCGCCAGCAGCTGGCTACAGGGAGTGAACACCGGGGAGCTGTTTTTT. It specifies CASSWLQGVNTGELFF.

The chain combines TRBV29-1 with TRBJ1-4; D perhaps matches TRBD1 (6 bases). The germline V gene has CDR1 SQVTM and CDR2 ANQGSEA. The CDR3 extends over 13 amino acids. Trimming took 6 bases from V and 8 from J, leaving 16 bases between them. Here the CDR3 reads CSVGTSWGEKLFF. The DNA for the CDR3 is TGCAGCGTGGGGACAAGTTGGGGGGAAAAACTGTTTTTT.

The CDR3 spells CSVELLGQGASNTGELFF. CDR3 sequence (DNA): TGCAGCGTTGAGCTCTTGGGACAGGGGGCCTCGAACACCGGGGAGCTGTTTTTT. This chain joins TRBV29-1 and TRBJ2-2, with 12 bases aligning to TRBD1. This CDR3 is built from 18 residues. Germline V CDR1 and CDR2: SQVTM, ANQGSEA. With V trimmed by 3 bases and J by 0 bases, 8 bases remained unmatched.

This clone was counted a single time. The V call is TRBV6-1, the J call TRBJ2-5; 7 nucleotides align to TRBD1. Germline V lookup: CDR1 MNHNS, CDR2 SASEGT. This CDR3 region has 16 residues. Unmatched junction bases numbered 11, after V lost 2 bases and J lost 5 bases. The CDR3 DNA sequence: TGTGCCAGCAGTGAACCCCCGACAGGGTTCGGGGAGACCCAGTACTTC. It encodes CASSEPPTGFGETQYF.

As DNA, the CDR3 is TGTGCCAGCACCCCTGGGAGGGGTGAAGAGCAGTTCTTC. It translates to CASTPGRGEEQFF. The chain couples TRBV5-7 to TRBJ2-1, with 7 bases lining up with TRBD2. TRBV5-7 is an ORF, and what it does is uncertain. The CDR3 length is 13 residues. V shed 6 bases, J shed 10 bases, and the junction held 10 bases outside the gene matches.